One sample yielded the 12 T cell receptor beta chains listed below, sequenced in a study of blood T cell repertoires in COVID-19 (dated by TCRdb to 2020 to 2021). The library was prepared using the immunoSEQ multiplex PCR assay. Sourced from immuneACCESS, this table was stored by TCRdb with only in-frame sequences that have V and J called. A share of the clones is absent; for the studies checked, an unresolved V gene accounts for under half, and the remainder has no known explanation. This sample has around 220,000 clones in its table, and around 89% of those were observed once. The ten largest clones take up more than 13% of the sample. The sample was PBMCs or T cells enriched from blood (not recorded which). The receptors were gathered from a man under 40 who had been exposed to COVID-19.

The chain combines TRBV19 with TRBJ2-1, with 7 bases aligning to TRBD2. The length of the CDR3 is 18 residues. CDR1 LNHDA and CDR2 SQIVND come from the germline V gene (reference sequence). Losses at the gene ends were 2 bases for V and 5 bases for J; bases not matched to a gene: 15. The CDR3 DNA sequence: TGTGCCAGTAGTATATCCCAATGGGGGACTATTAATAACAATGAGCAGTTCTTC. Amino acids: CASSISQWGTINNNEQFF.

This clone was counted between two and nine times. The rearrangement joins TRBV12-5 to TRBJ1-6; 7 nucleotides agree with TRBD1. Germline CDR1 LGHNT, CDR2 FRNRAP. J lost 2 bases, V lost 4 bases, and 2 bases had no gene match. The CDR3 runs 15 residues. The CDR3 loop reads CASGWGQTYNSPLHF. CDR3 in DNA: TGTGCTAGTGGTTGGGGACAGACCTATAATTCACCCCTCCACTTT.

This rearrangement joins TRBV6-5 to TRBJ1-1, with TRBD1 as a possible D gene (5 bases). The CDR3 is 15 residues long. CDR1 and CDR2 from the germline V gene are MNHEY and SVGAGI. Trimming stripped 7 bases from V and 0 bases from J, with 15 bases between. CDR3 region: CASIGGDIMNTEAFF. The CDR3 nucleotides read TGTGCCAGCATAGGAGGGGATATCATGAACACTGAAGCTTTCTTT.

V gene TRBV28 combines with J gene TRBJ1-4, with a tentative D call TRBD1 (6 bases). Between the trimmed V and J ends, which lost 10 bases and 6 bases, there was a span of 18 bases. The germline gives CDR1 MDHEN, CDR2 SYDVKM. The CDR3 consists of 14 residues. Written as DNA, the CDR3 is TGTGCCACTCTGACAGGTCATTGGGATGAAAAACTGTTTTTT. Protein product: CATLTGHWDEKLFF.

The CDR3 region is CASIGQGAIRYEQYF. The CDR3 DNA follows: TGCGCCAGCATCGGACAGGGGGCAATACGCTACGAGCAGTACTTC. The rearrangement uses TRBV10-1 and TRBJ2-7; the match to TRBD1 covers 11 bases. The CDR3 length is 15 residues. The germline gives CDR1 WNHNN, CDR2 SYGVQD (reference sequence). V dropped 7 bases and J dropped 3; count of bases not matched to a gene: 8.

This clone was seen only once. The chain uses TRBV25-1 and TRBJ2-3; TRBD1 matches 11 bases. In germline, CDR1 is MGHDK, CDR2 SYGVNS. V lost 3 bases to trimming and J lost 5 bases; unmatched junction nucleotides: 7. This CDR3 region has 16 residues. DNA of the CDR3: TGTGCCAGCAGTGAGATAGGACAGGGGGCCGTAGATACGCAGTATTTT. Translation: CASSEIGQGAVDTQYF.

The V gene is TRBV19, the J gene TRBJ2-3; TRBD2 matches at 9 bases. Losses at the gene ends were 4 bases for V and 6 bases for J; bases not matched to a gene: 14. This CDR3 contains 17 residues. Germline assignment: CDR1 LNHDA and CDR2 SQIVND (reference sequence). Written as DNA, the CDR3 is TGTGCCAGTAGTAGACCTCCAGGCGGGGGGGCCGGGGATACGCAGTATTTT. Translation: CASSRPPGGGAGDTQYF.

The chain has TRBV3-1 (or the pseudogene TRBV3-2) and TRBJ1-5, with no clear D. The ends were cut back, 0 bases at V and 9 bases at J, with 12 bases in the middle. Germline-derived CDR1 and CDR2 are LGHDT and YNNKEL (reference sequence). The CDR3 is made up of 14 amino acids. DNA for the CDR3: TGTGCCAGCAGCCAAGATAACCTGGGCCGGCCCCAGCATTTT. Translating it yields CASSQDNLGRPQHF.

The chain combines TRBV6-5 with TRBJ1-6, with D hard to call. Trimming stripped 11 bases from V and 7 bases from J, with 9 bases between. Germline lookup yields CDR1 MNHEY and CDR2 SVGAGI. CDR3 length: 11 residues. CDR3 nucleotide sequence: TGTGCCTCCTGGCAGAATTCACCCCTCCACTTT. It yields the protein CASWQNSPLHF.

This chain joins TRBV10-3 and TRBJ2-3; weak D call: TRBD1 (5 bases). The CDR3 length is 11 residues. V lost 11 bases, J lost 6 bases, and 12 bases lay in between. The germline V gene has CDR1 ENHRY and CDR2 SYGVKD. The CDR3 protein is CAAQGADTQYF. CDR3 sequence (DNA): TGTGCCGCCCAGGGTGCGGATACGCAGTATTTT.

The chain uses TRBV18 and TRBJ2-3, with D maybe TRBD1 (5 bases). This CDR3 region has 14 residues. From germline, CDR1 is KGHSH and CDR2 LQKENI. V gave up 8 bases and J gave up 5 bases, with 17 bases separating them. CDR3 bases: TGTGCCAGCCGTCAAGGTGGGGCCCAAGATACGCAGTATTTT. This sequence encodes CASRQGGAQDTQYF. The whole variable domain, filled in from reference TRBV18 and TRBJ2-3, reads NAGVMQNPRHLVRRRGQEARLRCSPMKGHSHVYWYRQLPEEGLKFMVYLQKENIIDESGMPKERFSAEFPKEGPSILRIQQVVRGDSAAYFCASRQGGAQDTQYFGPGTRLTVL.

The chain combines TRBV21-1 with TRBJ2-7; no DNA check was done on the table's D call, TRBD2. TRBV21-1 is termed a pseudogene. The CDR3 has 14 amino acids. CDR3 sequence reads: CASSKGTSSYEQYF. CDR3 nucleotides: TGTGCCAGCAGCAAAGGGACTAGCAGCTACGAGCAGTACTTC.